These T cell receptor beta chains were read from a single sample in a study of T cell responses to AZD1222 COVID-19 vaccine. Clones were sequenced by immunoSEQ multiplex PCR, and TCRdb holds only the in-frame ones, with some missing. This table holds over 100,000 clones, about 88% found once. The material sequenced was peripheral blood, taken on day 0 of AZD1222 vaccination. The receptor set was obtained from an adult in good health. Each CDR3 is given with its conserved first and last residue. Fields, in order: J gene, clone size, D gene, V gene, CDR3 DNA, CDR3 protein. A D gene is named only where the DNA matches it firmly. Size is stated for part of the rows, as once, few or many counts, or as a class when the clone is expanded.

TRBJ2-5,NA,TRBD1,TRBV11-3,TGTGCCAGCAGCCCAAGACAGGGCGGGCGAGAGACCCAGTACTTC,CASSPRQGGRETQYF
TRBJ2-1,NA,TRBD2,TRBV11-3,TGTGCCAGCAGCCCCGGGACTAGCGGGAGGCCTTCCTACAATGAGCAGTTCTTC,CASSPGTSGRPSYNEQFF
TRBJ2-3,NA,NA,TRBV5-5,TGTGCCAGCAGCCAGAAAGATACGCAGTATTTT,CASSQKDTQYF
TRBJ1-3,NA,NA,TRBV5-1,TGCGCCAGCAGCTTGCCCACCAGCTCTGGAAACACCATATATTTT,CASSLPTSSGNTIYF
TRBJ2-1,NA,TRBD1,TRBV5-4,TGTGCCAGCAGCTACAGGGGGCGCGTCTACAATGAGCAGTTCTTC,CASSYRGRVYNEQFF
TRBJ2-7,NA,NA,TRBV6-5,TGTGCCAGCTCGAGGGTATCCTACGAGCAGTACTTC,CASSRVSYEQYF
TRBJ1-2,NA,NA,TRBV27,TGTGCCAGCAGTTTCAAGGGAGGTGGCGGCTACACCTTC,CASSFKGGGGYTF
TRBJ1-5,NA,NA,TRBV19,TGTGCCAGTAGTATAGACTCCTCCGGCACCCATCAGCCCCAGCATTTT,CASSIDSSGTHQPQHF
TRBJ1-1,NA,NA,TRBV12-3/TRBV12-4,TGTGCCAGCACCCGGACACTCTTGGGTGAAGCTTTCTTT,CASTRTLLGEAFF
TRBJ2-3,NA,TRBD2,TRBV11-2,TGTGCCAGCAGCTTAGGACTAGCGGGGATTACAGATACGCAGTATTTT,CASSLGLAGITDTQYF
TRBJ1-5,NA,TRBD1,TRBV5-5,TGTGCCAGCAGCAGAGGACAGGGGCGATATCGGGAATCAGCCCAGCATTTT,CASSRGQGRYRESAQHF
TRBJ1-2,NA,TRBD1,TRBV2,TGTGCCAGCAGTGAATGGACAGGGCGCAATGGCTACACCTTC,CASSEWTGRNGYTF
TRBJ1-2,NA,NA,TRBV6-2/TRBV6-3,TGTGCCAGCAGTTTGACAGAAAACTATGGCTACACCTTC,CASSLTENYGYTF
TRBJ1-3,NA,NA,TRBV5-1,TGCGCCAGCAGCTTGGCGGGGGGGTATACTGGAAACACCATATATTTT,CASSLAGGYTGNTIYF
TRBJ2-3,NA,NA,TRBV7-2,TGTGCCAGCAGCTTAGCCCCCTTAGGGACAGATACGCAGTATTTT,CASSLAPLGTDTQYF
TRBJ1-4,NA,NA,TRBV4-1,TGCGCCAGCAGCCTAGACCTTAGGGGGTTGAGAAATGAAAAACTGTTTTTT,CASSLDLRGLRNEKLFF
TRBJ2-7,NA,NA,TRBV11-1,TGTGCCACCTCCCAGGCGGGGGCTACCTACGAGCAGTACTTC,CATSQAGATYEQYF
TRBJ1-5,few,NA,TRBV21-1,TGTGCCAGCAGCAAATGTCACTTTCATCAGCCCCAGCATTTT,CASSKCHFHQPQHF
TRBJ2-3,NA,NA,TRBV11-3,TGTGCCAGCAGCAGCAGGGGGGGTGTTAGAGATACGCAGTATTTT,CASSSRGGVRDTQYF
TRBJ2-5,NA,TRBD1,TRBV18,TGTGCCAGCTCACCAAGGGGGCCGGGCGAGACCCAGTACTTC,CASSPRGPGETQYF
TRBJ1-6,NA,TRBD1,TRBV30,TGTGCCTGGAAGGGGACAGGGGATTCACCCCTCCACTTT,CAWKGTGDSPLHF
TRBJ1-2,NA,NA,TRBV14,TGTGCCAGCAGCCAGAATGTGCAACAGGGTTATGGCTACACCTTC,CASSQNVQQGYGYTF
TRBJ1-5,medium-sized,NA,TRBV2,TGTGCCAGCAGTGAAGCTTATAGCAATCAGCCCCAGCATTTT,CASSEAYSNQPQHF
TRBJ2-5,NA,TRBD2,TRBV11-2,TGTGCCAGCAGTTACCAGCGGGGGAACCAAGAGACCCAGTACTTC,CASSYQRGNQETQYF
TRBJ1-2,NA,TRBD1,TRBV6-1,TGTGCCAGCAGCCGACAGGGTGAGGGCCTATATGGCTACACCTTC,CASSRQGEGLYGYTF
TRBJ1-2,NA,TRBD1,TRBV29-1,TGCAGCGTTGAAGGGCCCAGGGGGAACTATGGCTACACCTTC,CSVEGPRGNYGYTF
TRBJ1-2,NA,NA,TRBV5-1,TGCGCCAGCAGCTTGGACAGGCCGGTATATGGCTACACCTTC,CASSLDRPVYGYTF
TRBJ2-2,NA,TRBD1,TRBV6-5,TGTGCCAGCAGTCGACAGGGAGAGAGCACCGGGGAGCTGTTTTTT,CASSRQGESTGELFF
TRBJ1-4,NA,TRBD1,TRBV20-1,TGCAGTGCTAGTTCAGCGGACAGGGGGCTGGCTAATGAAAAACTGTTTTTT,CSASSADRGLANEKLFF
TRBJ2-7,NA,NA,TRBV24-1,TGTGCCACCAGTGACCATATCGGGGGACTTGGTAGGAGTTACAGGCAGTACTTC,CATSDHIGGLGRSYRQYF
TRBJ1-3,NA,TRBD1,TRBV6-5,TGTGCCAGCACCATAGGGACAGGCGGAAACACCATATATTTT,CASTIGTGGNTIYF
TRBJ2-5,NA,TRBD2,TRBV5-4,TGTGCCAGCAGAAACCCGGGACTAGGAGAGACCCAGTACTTC,CASRNPGLGETQYF
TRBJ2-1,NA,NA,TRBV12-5,TGTGCTAGTGGTTTGGTGTTACTACGGGTCAATGAGCAGTTCTTC,CASGLVLLRVNEQFF
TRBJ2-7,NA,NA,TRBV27,TGTGCCAGCAGCCCAGGGGGGGGAATATCCTACGAGCAGTACTTC,CASSPGGGISYEQYF
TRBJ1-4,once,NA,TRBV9,TGTGCCAGCAGCGCTAATCCAACTAATGAAAAACTGTTTTTT,CASSANPTNEKLFF
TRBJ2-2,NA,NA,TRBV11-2,TGTGCCAGCAGCTTTGAAGCGAGCACCGGGGAGCTGTTTTTT,CASSFEASTGELFF
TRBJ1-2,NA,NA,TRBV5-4,TGTGCCAGCAGCTTGGCCCGACAGACTAACTATGGCTACACCTTC,CASSLARQTNYGYTF
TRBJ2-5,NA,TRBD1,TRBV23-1,TGCGCCAGCAGTCTCGGGACAGCGACCAAAGAGACCCAGTACTTC,CASSLGTATKETQYF
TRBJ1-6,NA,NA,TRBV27,TGTGCCAGCAGTGACAGGCCCAATTCACCCCTCCACTTT,CASSDRPNSPLHF
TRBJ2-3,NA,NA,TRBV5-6,TGTGCCAGCAGCTTGGTTGGCGGGAACACAGATACGCAGTATTTT,CASSLVGGNTDTQYF
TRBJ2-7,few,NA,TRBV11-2,TGTGCCAGCAGCTTAGAGTTTTGGGAGCAGTACTTC,CASSLEFWEQYF
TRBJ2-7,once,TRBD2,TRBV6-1,TGTGCCAGCAGTGAAGCGGTAGGGACTAGCGGGGGCTCCTACGAGCAGTACTTC,CASSEAVGTSGGSYEQYF
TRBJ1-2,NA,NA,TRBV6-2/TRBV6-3,TGTGCCAGCAGTTCCTCGACATCGCTCCCGGGCTACACCTTC,CASSSSTSLPGYTF
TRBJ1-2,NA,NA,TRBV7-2,TGTGCCAGCAGCAAAAATCCGGGCACGGGGAATGGCTACACCTTC,CASSKNPGTGNGYTF
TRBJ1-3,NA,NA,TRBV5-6,TGTGCCAGCAGCCGCGGGCAGCTTAGAAACACCATATATTTT,CASSRGQLRNTIYF
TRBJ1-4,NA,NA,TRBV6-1,TGTGCCAGCAGTGAAGCGTCGAGGGTGACTAATGAAAAACTGTTTTTT,CASSEASRVTNEKLFF
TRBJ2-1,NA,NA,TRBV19,TGTGCCAGTAGTAAATACGTTTCTTATGAGCAGTTCTTC,CASSKYVSYEQFF
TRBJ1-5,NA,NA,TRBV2,TGTGCCAGCAGTCCCCCCGGCGGACGGTTCCACCAGCATTTT,CASSPPGGRFHQHF
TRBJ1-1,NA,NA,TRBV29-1,TGCAGCGTGAGGGGAGGCTGGGGGCTTGGGGAGGAAGCTTTCTTT,CSVRGGWGLGEEAFF
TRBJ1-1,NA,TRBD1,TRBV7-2,TGTGCCAGCATCGCAGGGGGATTAGGGGGAACTGAAGCTTTCTTT,CASIAGGLGGTEAFF
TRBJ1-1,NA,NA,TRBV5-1,TGCGCCAGCAGCTTGGGGCAGGGGTACACTGAAGCTTTCTTT,CASSLGQGYTEAFF
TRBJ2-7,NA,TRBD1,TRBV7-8,TGTGCCAGCAGCTCGAGGGACAGCTCCTACGAGCAGTACTTC,CASSSRDSSYEQYF
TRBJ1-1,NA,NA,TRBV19,TGTGCCAGTAGTATGACAGGAGGCACTGAAGCTTTCTTT,CASSMTGGTEAFF
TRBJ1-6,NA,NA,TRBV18,TGTGCCAGCTCAAGCCGGGACAAAAATTCACCCCTCCACTTT,CASSSRDKNSPLHF
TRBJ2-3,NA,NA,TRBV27,TGTGCCAGCAGTTTACTGGAGAGGGACACAGATACGCAGTATTTT,CASSLLERDTDTQYF